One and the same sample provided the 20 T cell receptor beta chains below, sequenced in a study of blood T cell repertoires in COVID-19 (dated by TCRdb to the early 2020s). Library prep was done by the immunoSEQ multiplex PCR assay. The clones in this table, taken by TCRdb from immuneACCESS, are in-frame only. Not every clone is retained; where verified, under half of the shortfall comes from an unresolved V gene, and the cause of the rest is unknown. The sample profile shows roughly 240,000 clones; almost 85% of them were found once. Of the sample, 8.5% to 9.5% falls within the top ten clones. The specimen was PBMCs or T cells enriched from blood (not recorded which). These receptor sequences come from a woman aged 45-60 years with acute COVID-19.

CDR3 region: CATDTGSSGNTIYF. The CDR3 nucleotides are TGTGCCACCGATACGGGAAGCTCTGGAAACACCATATATTTT. The chain recombines TRBV6-5 with TRBJ1-3; no firm D call. The CDR3 extends over 14 amino acids. Trimming removed 10 bases at V and 0 bases at J, with 13 bases between. Germline CDR1 is MNHEY and CDR2 is SVGAGI.

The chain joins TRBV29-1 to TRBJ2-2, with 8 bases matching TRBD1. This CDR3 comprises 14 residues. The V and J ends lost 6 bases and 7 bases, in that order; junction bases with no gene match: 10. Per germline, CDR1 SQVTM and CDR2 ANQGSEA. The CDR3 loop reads CSVQGQAMVGELFF. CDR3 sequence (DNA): TGCAGCGTCCAGGGACAGGCAATGGTCGGGGAGCTGTTTTTT.

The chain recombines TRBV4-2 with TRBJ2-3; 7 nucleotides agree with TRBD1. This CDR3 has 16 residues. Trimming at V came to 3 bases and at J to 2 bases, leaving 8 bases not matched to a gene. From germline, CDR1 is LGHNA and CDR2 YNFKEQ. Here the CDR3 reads CASSHRDSRYTDTQYF. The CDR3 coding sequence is TGTGCCAGCAGCCATCGGGACAGCCGATACACAGATACGCAGTATTTT.

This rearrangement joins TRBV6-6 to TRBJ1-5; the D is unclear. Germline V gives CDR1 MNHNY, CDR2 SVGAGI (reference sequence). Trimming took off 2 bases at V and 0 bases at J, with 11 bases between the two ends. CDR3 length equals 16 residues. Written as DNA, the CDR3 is TGTGCCAGCAGTTACGATTGGAGTATTAGCAATCAGCCCCAGCATTTT. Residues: CASSYDWSISNQPQHF.

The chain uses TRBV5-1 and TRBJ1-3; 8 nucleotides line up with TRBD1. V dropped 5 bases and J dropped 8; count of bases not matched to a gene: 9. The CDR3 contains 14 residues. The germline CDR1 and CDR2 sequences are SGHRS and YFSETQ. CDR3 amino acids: CASRRDRQGDTIYF. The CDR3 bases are TGCGCCAGCAGGCGGGACAGGCAGGGGGACACCATATATTTT.

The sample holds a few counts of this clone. The CDR3 loop is CASSPGGRASLGPEQFF. The CDR3 coding sequence is TGTGCCAGCAGCCCAGGTGGCAGGGCAAGTTTAGGGCCTGAGCAGTTCTTC. This chain connects TRBV6-2 or TRBV6-3 to TRBJ2-1; tentative D call: TRBD1 (5 bases). CDR1 is MNHEY and CDR2 is SVGEGT in the germline V gene. V lost 6 bases to trimming and J lost 9 bases, with 27 bases between them. The CDR3 is made up of 17 amino acids.

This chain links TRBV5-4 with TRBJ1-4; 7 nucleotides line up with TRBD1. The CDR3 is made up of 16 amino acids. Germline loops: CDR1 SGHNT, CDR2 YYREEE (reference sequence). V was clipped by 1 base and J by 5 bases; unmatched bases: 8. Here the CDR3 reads CASSLQTGRVNEKLFF. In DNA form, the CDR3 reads TGTGCCAGCAGCTTGCAGACAGGGCGGGTAAATGAAAAACTGTTTTTT.

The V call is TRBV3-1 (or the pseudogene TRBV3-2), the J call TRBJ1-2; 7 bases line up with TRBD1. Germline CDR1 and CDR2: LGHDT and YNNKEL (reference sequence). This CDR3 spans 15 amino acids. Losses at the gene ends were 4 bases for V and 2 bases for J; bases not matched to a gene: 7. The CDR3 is CASSPQWTGNYGYTF. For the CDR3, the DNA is TGTGCCAGCAGCCCTCAGTGGACAGGCAACTATGGCTACACCTTC.

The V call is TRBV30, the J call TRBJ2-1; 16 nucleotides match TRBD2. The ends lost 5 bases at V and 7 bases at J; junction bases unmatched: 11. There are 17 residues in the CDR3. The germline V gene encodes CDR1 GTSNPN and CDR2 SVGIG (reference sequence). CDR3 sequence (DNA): TGTGCCTGGGAGGGCGGGACTAGCGGGGGGGCTAGGAATGAGCAGTTCTTC. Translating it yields CAWEGGTSGGARNEQFF.

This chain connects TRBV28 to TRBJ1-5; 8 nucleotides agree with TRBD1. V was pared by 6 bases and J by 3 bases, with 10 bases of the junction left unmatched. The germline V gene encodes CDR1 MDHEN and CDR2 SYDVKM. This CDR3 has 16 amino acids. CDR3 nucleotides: TGTGCCAGCAGCCCTACAGGGGGGATATCCAATCAGCCCCAGCATTTT. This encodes CASSPTGGISNQPQHF.

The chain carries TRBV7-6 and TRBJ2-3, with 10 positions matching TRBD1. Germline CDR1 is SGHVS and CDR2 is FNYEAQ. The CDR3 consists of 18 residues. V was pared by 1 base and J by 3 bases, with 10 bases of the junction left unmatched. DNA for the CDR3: TGTGCCAGCAGCTTAGGACAGGGGGCAGGAGTGGTGACAGATACGCAGTATTTT. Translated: CASSLGQGAGVVTDTQYF. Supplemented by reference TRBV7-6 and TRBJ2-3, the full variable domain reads GAGVSQSPRYKVTKRGQDVALRCDPISGHVSLYWYRQALGQGPEFLTYFNYEAQQDKSGLPNDRFSAERPEGSISTLTIQRTEQRDSAMYRCASSLGQGAGVVTDTQYFGPGTRLTVL.

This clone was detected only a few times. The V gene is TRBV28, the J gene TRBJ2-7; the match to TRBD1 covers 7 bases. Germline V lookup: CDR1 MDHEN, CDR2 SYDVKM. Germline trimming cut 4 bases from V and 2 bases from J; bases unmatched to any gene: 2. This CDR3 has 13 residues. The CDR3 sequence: CASSSGQTYEQYF. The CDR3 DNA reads TGTGCCAGCAGTTCGGGACAGACCTACGAGCAGTACTTC.

This CDR3 is CSVGRGMSYEQYF. The CDR3 DNA reads as TGCAGCGTAGGACGGGGGATGAGCTACGAGCAGTACTTC. The chain recombines TRBV29-1 with TRBJ2-7, with a tentative D call TRBD2 (6 bases). The V gene lost 6 bases and the J gene lost 3 bases, with 15 bases spanning the gap. CDR1 is SQVTM and CDR2 is ANQGSEA in the germline V gene. The CDR3 length is 13 residues.

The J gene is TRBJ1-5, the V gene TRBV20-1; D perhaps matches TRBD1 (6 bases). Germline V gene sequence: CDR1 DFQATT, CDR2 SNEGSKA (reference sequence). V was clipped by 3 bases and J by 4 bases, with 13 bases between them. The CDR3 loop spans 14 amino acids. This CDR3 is CSASLGRGNQPQHF. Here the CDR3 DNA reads TGCAGTGCTAGTTTGGGGAGGGGGAATCAGCCCCAGCATTTT.

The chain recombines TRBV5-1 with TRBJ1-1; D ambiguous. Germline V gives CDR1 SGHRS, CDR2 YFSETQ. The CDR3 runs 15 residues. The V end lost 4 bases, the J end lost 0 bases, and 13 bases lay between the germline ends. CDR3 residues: CASSPSHKMNTEAFF. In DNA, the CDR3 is TGCGCCAGCAGCCCGTCCCACAAAATGAACACTGAAGCTTTCTTT.

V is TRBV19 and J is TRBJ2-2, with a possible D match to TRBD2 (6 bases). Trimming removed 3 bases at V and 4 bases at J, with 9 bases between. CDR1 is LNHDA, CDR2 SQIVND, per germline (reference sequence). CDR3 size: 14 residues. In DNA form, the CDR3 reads TGTGCCAGTAGTATCGGAGGGACCACCGGGGAGCTGTTTTTT. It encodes CASSIGGTTGELFF. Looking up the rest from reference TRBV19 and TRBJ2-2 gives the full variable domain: DGGITQSPKYLFRKEGQNVTLSCEQNLNHDAMYWYRQDPGQGLRLIYYSQIVNDFQKGDIAEGYSVSREKKESFPLTVTSAQKNPTAFYLCASSIGGTTGELFFGEGSRLTVL.

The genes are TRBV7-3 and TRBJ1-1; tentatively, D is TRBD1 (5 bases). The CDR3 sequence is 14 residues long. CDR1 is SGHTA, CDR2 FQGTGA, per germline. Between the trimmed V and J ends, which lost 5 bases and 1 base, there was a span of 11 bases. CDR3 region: CASSRGDRNTEAFF. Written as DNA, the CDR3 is TGTGCCAGCAGCCGCGGGGACCGGAACACTGAAGCTTTCTTT.

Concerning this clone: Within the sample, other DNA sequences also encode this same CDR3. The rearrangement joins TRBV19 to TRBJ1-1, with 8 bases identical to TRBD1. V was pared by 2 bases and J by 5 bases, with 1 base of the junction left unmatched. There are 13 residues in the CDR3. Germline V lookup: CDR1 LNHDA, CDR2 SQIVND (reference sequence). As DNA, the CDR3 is TGTGCCAGTAGTATAAGGACAGGGACTGAAGCTTTCTTT. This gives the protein CASSIRTGTEAFF. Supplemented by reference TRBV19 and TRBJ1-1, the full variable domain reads DGGITQSPKYLFRKEGQNVTLSCEQNLNHDAMYWYRQDPGQGLRLIYYSQIVNDFQKGDIAEGYSVSREKKESFPLTVTSAQKNPTAFYLCASSIRTGTEAFFGQGTRLTVV.

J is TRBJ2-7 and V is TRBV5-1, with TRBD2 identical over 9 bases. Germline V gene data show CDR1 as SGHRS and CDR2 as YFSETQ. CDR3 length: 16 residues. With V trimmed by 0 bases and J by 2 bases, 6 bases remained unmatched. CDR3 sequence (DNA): TGCGCCAGCAGCTTGGACGGGACTAGCATCCCCTACGAGCAGTACTTC. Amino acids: CASSLDGTSIPYEQYF.

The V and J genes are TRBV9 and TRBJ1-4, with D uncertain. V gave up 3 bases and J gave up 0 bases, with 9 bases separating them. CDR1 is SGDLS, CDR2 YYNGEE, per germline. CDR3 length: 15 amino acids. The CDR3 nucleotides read TGTGCCAGCAGCGGTAGGAGTGCAACTAATGAAAAACTGTTTTTT. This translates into CASSGRSATNEKLFF.